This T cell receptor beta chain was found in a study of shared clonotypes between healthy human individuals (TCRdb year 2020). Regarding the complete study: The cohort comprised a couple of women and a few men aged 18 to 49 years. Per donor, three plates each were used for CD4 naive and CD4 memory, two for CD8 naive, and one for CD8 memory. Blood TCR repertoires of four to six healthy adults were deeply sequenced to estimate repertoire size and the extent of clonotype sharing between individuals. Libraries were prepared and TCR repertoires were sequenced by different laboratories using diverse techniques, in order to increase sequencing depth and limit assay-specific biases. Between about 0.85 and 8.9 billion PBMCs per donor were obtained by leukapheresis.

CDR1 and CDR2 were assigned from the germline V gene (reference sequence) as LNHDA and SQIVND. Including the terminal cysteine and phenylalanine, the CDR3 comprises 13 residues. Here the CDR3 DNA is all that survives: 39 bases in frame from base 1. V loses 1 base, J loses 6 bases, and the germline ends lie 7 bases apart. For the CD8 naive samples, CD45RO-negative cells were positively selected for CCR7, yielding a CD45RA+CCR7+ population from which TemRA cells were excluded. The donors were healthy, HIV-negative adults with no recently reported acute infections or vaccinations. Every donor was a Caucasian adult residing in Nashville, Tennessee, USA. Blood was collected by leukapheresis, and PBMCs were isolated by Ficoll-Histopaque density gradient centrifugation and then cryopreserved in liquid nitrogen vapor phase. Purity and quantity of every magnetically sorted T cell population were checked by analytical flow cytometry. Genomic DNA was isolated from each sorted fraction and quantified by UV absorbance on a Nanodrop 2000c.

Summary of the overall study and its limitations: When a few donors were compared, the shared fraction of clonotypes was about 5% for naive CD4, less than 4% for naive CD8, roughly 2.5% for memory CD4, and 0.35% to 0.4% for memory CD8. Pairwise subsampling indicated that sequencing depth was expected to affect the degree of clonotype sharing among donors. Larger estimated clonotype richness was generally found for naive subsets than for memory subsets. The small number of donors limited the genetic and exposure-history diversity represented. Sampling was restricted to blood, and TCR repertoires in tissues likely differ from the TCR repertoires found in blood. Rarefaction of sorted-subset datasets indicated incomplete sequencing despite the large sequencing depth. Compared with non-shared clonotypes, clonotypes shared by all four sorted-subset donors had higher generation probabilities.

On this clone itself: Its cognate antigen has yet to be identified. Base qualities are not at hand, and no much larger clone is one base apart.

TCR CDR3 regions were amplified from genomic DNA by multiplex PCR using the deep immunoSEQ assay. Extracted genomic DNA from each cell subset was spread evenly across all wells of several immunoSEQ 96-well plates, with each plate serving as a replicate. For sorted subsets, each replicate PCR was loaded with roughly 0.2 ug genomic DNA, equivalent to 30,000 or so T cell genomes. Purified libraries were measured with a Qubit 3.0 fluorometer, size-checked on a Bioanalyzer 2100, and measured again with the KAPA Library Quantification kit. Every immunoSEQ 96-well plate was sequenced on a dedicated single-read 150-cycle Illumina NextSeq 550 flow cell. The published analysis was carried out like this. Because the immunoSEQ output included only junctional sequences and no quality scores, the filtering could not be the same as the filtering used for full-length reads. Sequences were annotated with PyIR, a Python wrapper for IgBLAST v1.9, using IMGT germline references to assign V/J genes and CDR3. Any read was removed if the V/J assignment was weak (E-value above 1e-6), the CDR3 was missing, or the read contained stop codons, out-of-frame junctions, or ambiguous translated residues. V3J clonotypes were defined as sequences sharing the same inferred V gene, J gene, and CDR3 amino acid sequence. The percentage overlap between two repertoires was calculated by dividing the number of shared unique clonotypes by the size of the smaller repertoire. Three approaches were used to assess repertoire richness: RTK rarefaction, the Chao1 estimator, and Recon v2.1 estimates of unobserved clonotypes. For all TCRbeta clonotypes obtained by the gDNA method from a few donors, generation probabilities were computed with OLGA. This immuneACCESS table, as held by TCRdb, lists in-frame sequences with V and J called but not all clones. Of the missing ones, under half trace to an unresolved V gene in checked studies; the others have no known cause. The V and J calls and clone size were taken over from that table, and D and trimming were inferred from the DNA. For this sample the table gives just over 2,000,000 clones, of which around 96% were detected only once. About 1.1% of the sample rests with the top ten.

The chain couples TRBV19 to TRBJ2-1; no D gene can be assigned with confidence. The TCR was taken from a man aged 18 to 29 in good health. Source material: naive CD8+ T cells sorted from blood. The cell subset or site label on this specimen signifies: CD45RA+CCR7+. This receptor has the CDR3 CASSIVLANEQFF. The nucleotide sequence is TGTGCCAGTAGTATAGTGCTGGCCAATGAGCAGTTCTTC.